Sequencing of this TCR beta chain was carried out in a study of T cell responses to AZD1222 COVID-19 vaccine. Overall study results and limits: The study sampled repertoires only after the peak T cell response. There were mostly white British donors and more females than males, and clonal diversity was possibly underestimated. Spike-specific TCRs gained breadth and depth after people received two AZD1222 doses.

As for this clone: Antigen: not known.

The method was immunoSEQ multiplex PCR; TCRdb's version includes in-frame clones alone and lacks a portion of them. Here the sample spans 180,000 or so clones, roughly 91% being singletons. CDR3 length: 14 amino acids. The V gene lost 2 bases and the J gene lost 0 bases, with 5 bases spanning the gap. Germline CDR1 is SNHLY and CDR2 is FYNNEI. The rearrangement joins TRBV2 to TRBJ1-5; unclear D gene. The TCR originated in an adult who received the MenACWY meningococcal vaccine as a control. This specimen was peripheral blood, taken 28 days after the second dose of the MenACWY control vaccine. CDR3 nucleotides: TGTGCCAGCAGTGAACTGGATAGCAATCAGCCCCAGCATTTT. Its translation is CASSELDSNQPQHF.